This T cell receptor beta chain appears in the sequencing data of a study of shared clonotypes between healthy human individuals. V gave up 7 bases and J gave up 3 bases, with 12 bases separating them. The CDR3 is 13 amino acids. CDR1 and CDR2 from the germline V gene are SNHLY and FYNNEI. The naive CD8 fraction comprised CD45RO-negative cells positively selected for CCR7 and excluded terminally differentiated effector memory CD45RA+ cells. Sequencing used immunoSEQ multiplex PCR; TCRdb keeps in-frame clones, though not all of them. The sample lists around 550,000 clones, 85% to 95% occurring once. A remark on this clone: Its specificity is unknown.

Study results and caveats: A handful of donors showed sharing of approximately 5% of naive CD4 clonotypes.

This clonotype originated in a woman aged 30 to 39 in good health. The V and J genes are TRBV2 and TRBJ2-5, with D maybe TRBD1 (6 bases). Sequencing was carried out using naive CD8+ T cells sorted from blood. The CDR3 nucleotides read TGTGCCAGCAAGAAACAGGGTGAAGAGACCCAGTACTTC. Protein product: CASKKQGEETQYF.